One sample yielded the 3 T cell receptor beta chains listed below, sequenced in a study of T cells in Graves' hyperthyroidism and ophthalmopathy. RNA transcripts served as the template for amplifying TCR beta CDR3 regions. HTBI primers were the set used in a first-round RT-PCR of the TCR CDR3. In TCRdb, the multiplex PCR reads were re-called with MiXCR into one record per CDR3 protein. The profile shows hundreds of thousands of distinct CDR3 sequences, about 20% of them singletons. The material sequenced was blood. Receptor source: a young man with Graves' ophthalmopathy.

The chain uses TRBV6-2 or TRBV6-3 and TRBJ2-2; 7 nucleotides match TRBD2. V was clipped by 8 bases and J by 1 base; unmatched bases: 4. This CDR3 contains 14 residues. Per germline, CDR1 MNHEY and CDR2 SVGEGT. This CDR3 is CASGASGNTGELFF. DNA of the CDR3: TGTGCCAGCGGGGCTAGCGGGAACACCGGGGAGCTGTTTTTT.

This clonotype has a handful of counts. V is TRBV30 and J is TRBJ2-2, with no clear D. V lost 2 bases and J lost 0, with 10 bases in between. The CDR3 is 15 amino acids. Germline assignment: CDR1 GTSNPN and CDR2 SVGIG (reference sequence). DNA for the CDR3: TGTGCCTGGAGTCCGGCCAGCGCGAACACCGGGGAGCTGTTTTTT. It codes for CAWSPASANTGELFF.

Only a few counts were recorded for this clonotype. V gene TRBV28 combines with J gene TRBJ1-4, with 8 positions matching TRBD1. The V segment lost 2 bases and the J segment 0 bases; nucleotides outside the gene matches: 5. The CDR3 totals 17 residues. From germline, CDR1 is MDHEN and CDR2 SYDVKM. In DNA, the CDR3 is TGTGCCAGCAGTTTAGCGGACAGGGCCGCAACTAATGAAAAACTGTTTTTT. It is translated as CASSLADRAATNEKLFF.